This T cell receptor (beta chain) is from a study of T cell repertoires in cytomegalovirus infection. Study-level information: Public TCR beta signatures were indicative of both CMV infection and a matching HLA type.

This clonotype was recorded many times. One entry per CDR3 protein results from TCRdb running MiXCR on the reads. The sample lists more than 200,000 distinct CDR3 sequences, approximately 10% occurring once. This CDR3 is built from 12 residues. Deletions cut 7 bases from V and 7 bases from J, with 11 bases between. Germline CDR1 and CDR2: SEHNR and FQNEAQ (reference sequence). V is TRBV7-9 and J is TRBJ2-1; unclear D gene. The source material was PBMCs. This TCR derives from a human donor in good health (CMV status not recorded). Some clones in this sample may be carry-over from other donors' samples. The CDR3 loop reads CASTLRLNEQFF. The CDR3, as DNA: TGTGCCAGCACCTTGAGGTTGAATGAGCAGTTCTTC.